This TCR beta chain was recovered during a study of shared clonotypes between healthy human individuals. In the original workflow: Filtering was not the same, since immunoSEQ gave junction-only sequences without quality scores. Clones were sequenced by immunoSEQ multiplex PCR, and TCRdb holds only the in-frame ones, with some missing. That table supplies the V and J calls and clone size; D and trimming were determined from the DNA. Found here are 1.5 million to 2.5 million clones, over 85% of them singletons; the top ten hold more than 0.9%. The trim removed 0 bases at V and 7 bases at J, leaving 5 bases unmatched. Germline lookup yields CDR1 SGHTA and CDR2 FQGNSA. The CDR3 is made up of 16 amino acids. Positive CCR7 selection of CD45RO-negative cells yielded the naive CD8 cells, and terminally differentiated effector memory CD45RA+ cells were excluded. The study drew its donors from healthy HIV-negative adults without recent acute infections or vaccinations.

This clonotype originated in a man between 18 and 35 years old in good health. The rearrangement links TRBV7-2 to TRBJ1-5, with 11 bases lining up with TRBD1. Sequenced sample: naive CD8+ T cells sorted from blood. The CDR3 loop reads CASSLAGQGAGQPQHF. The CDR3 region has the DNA TGTGCCAGCAGCTTAGCTGGACAGGGGGCCGGGCAGCCCCAGCATTTT.